This is a list of T cell receptor beta chains from one sample in a study of CD8 T cells in Susac syndrome. TCRdb itself ran the immunoSEQ multiplex PCR reads through MiXCR, one entry per CDR3 protein. Among more than 200,000 distinct CDR3 sequences listed, 94% were seen once. The specimen was CD4+ T cells from PBMCs. The receptors derive from a human donor with Susac syndrome. CDR3s include the opening cysteine and the closing phenylalanine or tryptophan. D genes are given only for firm matches. Rows may omit the clone size; those that give it use once, few, many or a size class.

j_call: TRBJ2-1
d_call: .
clone_size: .
v_call: TRBV14
cdr3_nt: TGTGCCAGCTCCCTACAGCAGTACAATAATGAGCAGTTCTTC
cdr3_aa: CASSLQQYNNEQFF

j_call: TRBJ1-2
d_call: TRBD1
clone_size: .
v_call: TRBV30
cdr3_nt: TGTGCCTGGAGTGTACCCCGACAGGGAAACAATGGCTACACCTTC
cdr3_aa: CAWSVPRQGNNGYTF

j_call: TRBJ1-4
d_call: TRBD1
clone_size: few
v_call: TRBV28
cdr3_nt: TGTGCCAGCAGTCCGGGACAGGCCTCTGAAAAACTTTTTTTT
cdr3_aa: CASSPGQASEKLFF

j_call: TRBJ2-5
d_call: TRBD2
clone_size: .
v_call: TRBV30
cdr3_nt: TGTGCCTGGAGTTCCGGGACTAGCGGGCCAACGGCCCAGTACTTC
cdr3_aa: CAWSSGTSGPTAQYF

j_call: TRBJ1-1
d_call: .
clone_size: .
v_call: TRBV29-1
cdr3_nt: TGCAGCGTTTCCCCGATGACTGAAGCTTTCTTT
cdr3_aa: CSVSPMTEAFF

j_call: TRBJ1-1
d_call: .
clone_size: .
v_call: TRBV12-3/TRBV12-4
cdr3_nt: TGTGCCAGCATTTGGGGCCCTGAAGCTTTCTTT
cdr3_aa: CASIWGPEAFF

j_call: TRBJ1-1
d_call: .
clone_size: .
v_call: TRBV11-2
cdr3_nt: TGTGCCAGCAGCTTAGACCAGAACACTGAAGCTTTCTTT
cdr3_aa: CASSLDQNTEAFF

j_call: TRBJ1-2
d_call: .
clone_size: .
v_call: TRBV19
cdr3_nt: TGTGCCAGCTCCCCTCGGACGGGGACTAACTATGGCTACACCTTC
cdr3_aa: CASSPRTGTNYGYTF

j_call: TRBJ1-3
d_call: .
clone_size: once
v_call: TRBV29-1
cdr3_nt: TGCAGCGTTGAAGTTGGAGCTGGAAACACCATATATTTT
cdr3_aa: CSVEVGAGNTIYF

j_call: TRBJ1-2
d_call: TRBD1
clone_size: .
v_call: TRBV15
cdr3_nt: TGTGCCACCAGCAGAGAAAAGGGCTGGGCAGGGGGCGCGGGCTACACCTTC
cdr3_aa: CATSREKGWAGGAGYTF

j_call: TRBJ2-3
d_call: .
clone_size: .
v_call: TRBV5-1
cdr3_nt: TGTGCCAGCAGTCCATCGGGGACAGATACGCAGTATTTT
cdr3_aa: CASSPSGTDTQYF

j_call: TRBJ2-3
d_call: TRBD2
clone_size: .
v_call: TRBV6-6
cdr3_nt: TGTGCCAGCAGGAATAGCGGGGGGGGAGATACGCAGTATTTT
cdr3_aa: CASRNSGGGDTQYF

j_call: TRBJ2-5
d_call: TRBD1
clone_size: .
v_call: TRBV6-2/TRBV6-3
cdr3_nt: TGTGCCAGCACCTCGGACAGGGAAGAGACCCAGTACTTC
cdr3_aa: CASTSDREETQYF

j_call: TRBJ2-1
d_call: .
clone_size: .
v_call: TRBV3-1
cdr3_nt: TGTGCCAGCAGCCAAGTGGCAGGGGATAATGAGCAGTTCTTC
cdr3_aa: CASSQVAGDNEQFF

j_call: TRBJ2-7
d_call: .
clone_size: .
v_call: TRBV11-2
cdr3_nt: TGTGCCAGCAGCTTAGGCCAGGGGCTTGGGGAGCAGTACTTC
cdr3_aa: CASSLGQGLGEQYF

j_call: TRBJ2-7
d_call: .
clone_size: .
v_call: TRBV20-1
cdr3_nt: TGCAGTGCTTCCCGGGGCGCCTCCTACGAGCAGTACTTC
cdr3_aa: CSASRGASYEQYF

j_call: TRBJ2-5
d_call: TRBD2
clone_size: .
v_call: TRBV10-3
cdr3_nt: TGTGCCATCAGCGTTTCCGGGACTAGCGGGGCTGAGACCCAGTACTTC
cdr3_aa: CAISVSGTSGAETQYF

j_call: TRBJ1-5
d_call: .
clone_size: .
v_call: TRBV30
cdr3_nt: TGTGCCTGGAGTGTACGGGGGGGGTTAGGCGATCAGCCCCAGCATTTT
cdr3_aa: CAWSVRGGLGDQPQHF

j_call: TRBJ1-4
d_call: TRBD1
clone_size: .
v_call: TRBV2
cdr3_nt: TGTGCCAGCACCATACCCTCAGGGGGCGGTGAAAAACTGTTTTTT
cdr3_aa: CASTIPSGGGEKLFF

j_call: TRBJ1-1
d_call: .
clone_size: .
v_call: TRBV18
cdr3_nt: TGTGCCAGCTCGCCATCAGGGGACGCCGTCGACACTGAAGCTTTCTTT
cdr3_aa: CASSPSGDAVDTEAFF

j_call: TRBJ2-3
d_call: .
clone_size: few
v_call: TRBV30
cdr3_nt: TGTGCCTGGACAGTCCCAATCACAGATACGCAGTATTTT
cdr3_aa: CAWTVPITDTQYF